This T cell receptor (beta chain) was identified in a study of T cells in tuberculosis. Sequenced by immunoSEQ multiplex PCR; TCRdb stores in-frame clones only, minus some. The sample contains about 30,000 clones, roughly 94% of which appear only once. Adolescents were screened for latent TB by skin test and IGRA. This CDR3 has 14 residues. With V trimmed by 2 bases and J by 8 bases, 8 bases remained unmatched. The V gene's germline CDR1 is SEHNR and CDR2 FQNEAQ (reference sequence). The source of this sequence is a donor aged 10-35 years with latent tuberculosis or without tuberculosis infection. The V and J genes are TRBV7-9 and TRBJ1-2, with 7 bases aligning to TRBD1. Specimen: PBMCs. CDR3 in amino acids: CASSLRGLSWGYTF. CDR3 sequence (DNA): TGTGCCAGCAGCTTAAGGGGGCTATCGTGGGGCTACACCTTC.